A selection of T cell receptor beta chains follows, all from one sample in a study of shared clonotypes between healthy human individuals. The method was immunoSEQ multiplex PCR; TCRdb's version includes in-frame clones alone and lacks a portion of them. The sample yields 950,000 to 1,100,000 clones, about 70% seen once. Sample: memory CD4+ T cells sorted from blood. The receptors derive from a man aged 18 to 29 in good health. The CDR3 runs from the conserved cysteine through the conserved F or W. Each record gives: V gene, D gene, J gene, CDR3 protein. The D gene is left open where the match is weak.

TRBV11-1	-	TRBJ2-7	CASSLEGPNEQYF
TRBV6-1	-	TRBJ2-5	CASSESGSGRETQYF
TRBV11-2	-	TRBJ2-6	CASSLTVSGANVLTF
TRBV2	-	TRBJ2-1	CASRAGTSSYNEQFF
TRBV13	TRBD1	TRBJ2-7	CASSDTGTGPEQYF
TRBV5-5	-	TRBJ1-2	CASSLVEVNYGYTF
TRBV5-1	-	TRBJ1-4	CASSESTNEKLFF
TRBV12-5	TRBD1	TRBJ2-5	CASGLVRAGGETQYF
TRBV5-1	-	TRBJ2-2	CASSLYTGELFF
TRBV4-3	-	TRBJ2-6	CASSQDGQGLAGANVLTF
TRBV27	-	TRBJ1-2	CASSKQGMGSNYGYTF
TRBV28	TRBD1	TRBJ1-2	CASRRDRVDYTF
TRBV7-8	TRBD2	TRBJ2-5	CASSPSGETQYF
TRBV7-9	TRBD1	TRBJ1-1	CASSLGQGGGTEAFF
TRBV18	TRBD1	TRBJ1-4	CASSLGQGWEKLFF
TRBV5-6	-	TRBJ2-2	CASSFRYGELFF
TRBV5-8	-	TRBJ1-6	CASSLNRDSPLHF
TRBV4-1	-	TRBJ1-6	CASSETGTLNSPLHF
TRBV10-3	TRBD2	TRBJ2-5	CAISNNAGGKETQYF
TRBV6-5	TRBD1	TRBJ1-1	CASSSTGTEAFF
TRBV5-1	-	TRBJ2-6	CASSLNAGSGANVLTF
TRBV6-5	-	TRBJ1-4	CASSYSSRGGWVKLFF
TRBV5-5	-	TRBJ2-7	CASSTAGSYEQYF
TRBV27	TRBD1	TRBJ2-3	CASSLGTGSTDTQYF
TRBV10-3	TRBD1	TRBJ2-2	CAISERTGGPGTGELFF
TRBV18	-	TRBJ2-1	CASSPNPRGQNEQFF
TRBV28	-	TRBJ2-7	CASSLQSGSRHEQYF
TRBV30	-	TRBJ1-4	CAWLQQAPRGEKLFF
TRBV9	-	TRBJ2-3	CASNRIITDTQYF
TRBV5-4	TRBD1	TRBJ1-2	CASSGGQGANYGYTF
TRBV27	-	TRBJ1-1	CASRKPGQGRLSEAFF
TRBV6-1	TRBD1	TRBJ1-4	CASDRGEKLFF